A selection of T cell receptor beta chains follows, all from one sample in a study of T-cell reconstitution after alpha-beta-depleted transplantation in children. TCRdb reprocessed the PCR reads via MiXCR and lists one record per CDR3 protein. This sample yields about 490,000 distinct CDR3 sequences, of which 8% to 11% are seen a single time; about 2% belongs to the top ten. Sequenced here: PBMCs, sampled before TCRalphabeta/CD19-depleted stem cell transplant. These receptors originate from a child aged 2-15 years with inherited bone marrow failure, due to receive a stem cell transplant. Both conserved end residues are part of each CDR3. The D gene is left open where the match is weak. Size values are once, few and many counts, or a class for expanded clones, and some rows have none.

cdr3_nt cdr3_aa v_call d_call j_call clone_size
TGTGCCAGCAGCCCGGGACTAGCGGGAGGGCCATTTACAGAGACCCAGTACTTC CASSPGLAGGPFTETQYF TRBV11-2 TRBD2 TRBJ2-5 many
TGTGCCAGCAGACCGACAGGGGGAGGGACCGGGGAGCTGTTTTTT CASRPTGGGTGELFF TRBV2 TRBD1 TRBJ2-2 many
TGTGCCAGCAAGGGGGGCTCCGGAGAGACCCAGTACTTC CASKGGSGETQYF TRBV6-1 NA TRBJ2-5 many
TGTGCCAGCAACGACGTGGGGGGTACCTACGAGCAGTACTTC CASNDVGGTYEQYF TRBV7-2 NA TRBJ2-7 many
TGCAGTGCAACAATCACAGGGGGCCGTCAGCCCCAGCATTTT CSATITGGRQPQHF TRBV20-1 TRBD1 TRBJ1-5 many
TGTGCCATCAGACGGGACGGAAGCACAGATACGCAGTATTTT CAIRRDGSTDTQYF TRBV10-3 NA TRBJ2-3 many
TGTGCCACCAGTACCGGACAGGGGCATGGCTACACCTTC CATSTGQGHGYTF TRBV24-1 TRBD1 TRBJ1-2 many
TGTGCCAGCAGTGAAACAGGGGGCGGAAACTATGGCTACACCTTC CASSETGGGNYGYTF TRBV12-3/TRBV12-4 TRBD1 TRBJ1-2 many
TGTGCCAGCAGGCCGACTTATAAGAGCGGGAGGGTGGCAGATACGCAGTATTTT CASRPTYKSGRVADTQYF TRBV12-3/TRBV12-4 TRBD2 TRBJ2-3 many
TGTGCCAGCAGCAAAGATGGACTAGCGGGAGTTTTGAGCTCCTACAATGAGCAGTTCTTC CASSKDGLAGVLSSYNEQFF TRBV21-1 NA TRBJ2-1 many
TGTGCCAGCAGCTTGGGAAGGGGTGAGCAGTTCTTC CASSLGRGEQFF TRBV7-9 NA TRBJ2-1 many
TGCGCCAGCAGCACCCACGTTAGACAGGGGGCAGGCGAGCAGTACTTC CASSTHVRQGAGEQYF TRBV5-1 TRBD1 TRBJ2-7 many
TGCGCCAGCAGCCAAGCCGGACTAGCGGAAAACACAGATACGCAGTATTTT CASSQAGLAENTDTQYF TRBV4-3 TRBD2 TRBJ2-3 many
TGTGCCAGCAATTCCGGGACAGGGGCCTACGAGCAGTACTTC CASNSGTGAYEQYF TRBV19 TRBD1 TRBJ2-7 many
TGCGCCAGCAGCCCAGGGGGCCAGTCCCGGGAGACCCAGTACTTC CASSPGGQSRETQYF TRBV5-1 TRBD1 TRBJ2-5 NA
TGTGCCAGCAGCCAAGAGTATCAAGAGACTAGCGGGACCGATGAGCAGTTCTTC CASSQEYQETSGTDEQFF TRBV3-1 TRBD2 TRBJ2-1 many
TGTGCCAGCAGTTCCTACCAGCCCCAGCATTTT CASSSYQPQHF TRBV28 NA TRBJ1-5 many
TGTGCCAGCAGTGCCGGGTACCGGATTAGCTCCTACAATGAGCAGTTCTTC CASSAGYRISSYNEQFF TRBV28 NA TRBJ2-1 few
TGCGCCAGCAGCCAACTAGCGGGAGCAATAGATACGCAGTATTTT CASSQLAGAIDTQYF TRBV5-1 TRBD2 TRBJ2-3 many
TGCGCCAGCAGTGGAGGCTATGGGGAGACCCAGTACTTC CASSGGYGETQYF TRBV10-2 NA TRBJ2-5 few
TGCGCCAGCAGCCAAGTCGAAGCGCATGAGCAGTTCTTC CASSQVEAHEQFF TRBV4-1 NA TRBJ2-1 many
TGTGCCAGCAGCTCACGGGACTGGGGCGGCTACGAGCAGTACTTC CASSSRDWGGYEQYF TRBV7-2 NA TRBJ2-7 many
TGTGCCAGCAGCTTGTCGGTAGCGGGAGGGAACATTCAGTACTTC CASSLSVAGGNIQYF TRBV5-4 TRBD2 TRBJ2-4 NA
TGTGCCAGCAGCTTCACAGGGGGCTTCACCGGGGAGCTGTTTTTT CASSFTGGFTGELFF TRBV7-2 TRBD1 TRBJ2-2 many
TGTGCCATCAGTGATAGAGGACTAGCGGACAATGAGCAGTTCTTC CAISDRGLADNEQFF TRBV10-3 TRBD2 TRBJ2-1 many
TGCAGTGCTAGAGATCAGGGACCAAGCTCCTCTGGGGCCAACGTCCTGACTTTC CSARDQGPSSSGANVLTF TRBV20-1 NA TRBJ2-6 many
TGTGCCAGCAGTTTAGATTTTGGCGGGGCGCCTACTTACTTC CASSLDFGGAPTYF TRBV27 NA TRBJ1-2 NA
TGTGCCACCAGTGACAGGAGATCCTCCTACAATGAGCAGTTCTTC CATSDRRSSYNEQFF TRBV24-1 NA TRBJ2-1 many
TGTGCCAGCATTAAAGGGGCGGTAGATGGCTACACCTTC CASIKGAVDGYTF TRBV6-6 NA TRBJ1-2 many
TGTGCCAGCAGTGAACAGGGCGATACTAATGAAAAACTGTTTTTT CASSEQGDTNEKLFF TRBV25-1 NA TRBJ1-4 many
TGCGCCAGCAGTGGGACAGTTTACACCGGGGAGCTGTTTTTT CASSGTVYTGELFF TRBV4-3 TRBD1 TRBJ2-2 many
TGTGCCAGCAGCTTAGGACCTGGAGTGGGCACAGATACGCAGTATTTT CASSLGPGVGTDTQYF TRBV7-8 NA TRBJ2-3 few